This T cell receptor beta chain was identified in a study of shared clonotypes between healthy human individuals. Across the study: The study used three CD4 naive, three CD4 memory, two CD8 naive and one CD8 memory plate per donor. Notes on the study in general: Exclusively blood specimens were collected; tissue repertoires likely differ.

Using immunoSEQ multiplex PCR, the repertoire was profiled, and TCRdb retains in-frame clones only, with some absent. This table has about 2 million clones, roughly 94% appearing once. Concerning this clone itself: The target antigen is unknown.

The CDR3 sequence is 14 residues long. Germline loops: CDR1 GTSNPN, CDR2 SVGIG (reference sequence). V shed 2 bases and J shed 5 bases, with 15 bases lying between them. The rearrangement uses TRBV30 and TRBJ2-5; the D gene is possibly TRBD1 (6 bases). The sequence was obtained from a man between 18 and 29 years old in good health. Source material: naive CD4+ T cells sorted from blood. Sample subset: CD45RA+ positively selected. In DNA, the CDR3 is TGTGCCTGGAGTACGGACACAGGGCTGGAGACCCAGTACTTC. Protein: CAWSTDTGLETQYF. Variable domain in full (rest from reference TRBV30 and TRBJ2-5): SQTIHQWPATLVQPVGSPLSLECTVEGTSNPNLYWYRQAAGRGLQLLFYSVGIGQISSEVPQNLSASRPQDRQFILSSKKLLLSDSGFYLCAWSTDTGLETQYFGPGTRLLVL.